The 17 T cell receptor beta chains below come from one sample, sequenced in a study of identical twins (dated by TCRdb to 2016 to 2018). The protocol used for the library was 5' RACE. Sequenced on an Illumina HiSeq 2000. TCRdb reanalyzed the raw reads on its own, using fastp at Q25 for trimming and MiXCR for clone calling, and kept in-frame beta chains. Rows with a matching CDR3 protein are joined into one entry that keeps the most common DNA and genes. Recorded for this sample are under 300,000 distinct CDR3 sequences; around 6.5% of them occurred a single time. Together, the top ten hold 13% to 15% of the sample. The same sample was also used in a study of T cells expressing NK-cell markers.

Sequencing was performed on CD8+ T cells sorted from blood. The source is a woman aged 18 to 35 in good health.

This clonotype has only a few counts. V and J are TRBV9 and TRBJ2-3; D remains unclear. CDR1 and CDR2 (germline): SGDLS, YYNGEE. With 0 bases removed from V and 0 bases from J, the gap between germline ends came to 8 bases. The CDR3 consists of 15 residues. CDR3 DNA sequence: TGTGCCAGCAGCGTAGGGCAATTTAGCACAGATACGCAGTATTTT. Its translation: CASSVGQFSTDTQYF.

This clonotype was seen a handful of times. This chain uses TRBV7-9 with TRBJ1-1; 10 bases agree with TRBD1. V lost 5 bases and J lost 4; bases outside the gene matches: 7. The germline gives CDR1 SEHNR, CDR2 FQNEAQ (reference sequence). CDR3 size: 15 residues. This chain's CDR3 is CASSPGTGARTEAFF. The CDR3 nucleotides read TGTGCCAGCAGCCCCGGGACAGGGGCCCGCACTGAAGCTTTCTTT.

This clonotype was seen a few times. The rearrangement uses TRBV30 and TRBJ2-7; the match to TRBD2 covers 10 bases. The CDR3 runs 12 residues. V lost 5 bases and J lost 6; bases outside the gene matches: 4. Germline V lookup: CDR1 GTSNPN, CDR2 SVGIG (reference sequence). The CDR3 nucleotides are TGTGCCTGGGCTAGCGGGAGTGGCGAGCAGTACTTC. This codes for CAWASGSGEQYF.

This clonotype was seen more than once but under ten times. The chain uses TRBV27 and TRBJ2-7; 12 positions match TRBD2. Germline V gene data show CDR1 as MNHEY and CDR2 as SMNVEV (reference sequence). The CDR3 runs 16 residues. J was trimmed by 7 bases and V by 8 bases; bases with no gene match: 15. CDR3: CASGRLAGEGLGEQYF. In DNA form, the CDR3 reads TGTGCCAGCGGTCGACTAGCGGGAGAGGGTTTGGGGGAGCAGTACTTC.

At least ten counts were recorded for this clonotype. V and J are TRBV12-3 or TRBV12-4 and TRBJ2-3; D gene ambiguous. The V and J ends lost 6 bases and 11 bases respectively, with 15 bases between them. The CDR3 is 12 residues long. CDR3 DNA: TGTGCCAGCAGCCCCCAAGAGTATATGCAGTATTTT. This gives the protein CASSPQEYMQYF.

This chain uses TRBV6-2 or TRBV6-3 with TRBJ2-1; possible D gene TRBD2, 5 bases. CDR1 MNHEY and CDR2 SVGEGT come from the germline V gene. The CDR3 has 13 amino acids. Trimming took 6 bases from V and 10 from J, leaving 16 bases between them. CDR3 protein: CASRRGLFGEQFF. The CDR3 coding sequence is TGTGCCAGCAGGCGAGGGCTCTTTGGGGAGCAGTTCTTC.

The sample holds many counts of this clonotype. The gene calls are TRBV12-3 or TRBV12-4 and TRBJ2-3, with D possibly called TRBD1 or TRBD2 (5 bases each). Trimming removed 5 bases at V and 4 bases at J, with 19 bases between. The CDR3 length is 16 residues. The CDR3 nucleotides read TGTGCCAGCAGTCGTAGCTGGTCGGTGGGGGCAGATACGCAGTATTTT. Translating it yields CASSRSWSVGADTQYF.

The table lists this clonotype with many counts. This chain connects TRBV11-2 to TRBJ2-1, with D perhaps TRBD1 or TRBD2 (5 bases each). V was pared by 1 base and J by 4 bases, with 20 bases between. This CDR3 is 18 amino acids long. The V gene's germline CDR1 is SGHAT and CDR2 FQNNGV. CDR3 protein: CASSLGWPGTQPYNEQFF. The CDR3 DNA reads TGTGCCAGCAGCTTAGGTTGGCCGGGGACCCAACCTTACAATGAGCAGTTCTTC.

The table lists this clonotype with a count of one. The V gene is TRBV20-1, the J gene TRBJ2-5; a weak D match, TRBD2 (5 bases). This CDR3 is built from 18 residues. V was shortened by 1 base and J by 2 bases, with 23 bases between the two germline ends. Germline lookup yields CDR1 DFQATT and CDR2 SNEGSKA (reference sequence). The CDR3 DNA follows: TGCAGTGCTAGAGCTCCGGGCAGCGGAGAACACCAACAAGAGACCCAGTACTTC. It codes for CSARAPGSGEHQQETQYF.

The J gene is TRBJ2-7, the V gene TRBV12-3 or TRBV12-4; D gene uncertain. Trimming pared 4 bases from V and 7 bases from J, leaving 8 bases between. CDR3 length equals 11 residues. CDR3 in amino acids: CASSYGLEQYF. CDR3 DNA: TGTGCCAGCAGTTACGGGTTGGAGCAGTACTTC.

This clonotype showed up just a few times. The genes are TRBV20-1 and TRBJ2-7, with TRBD1 identical over 9 bases. V shed 5 bases, J shed 1 base, and the junction held 3 bases outside the gene matches. Germline V CDR1 and CDR2: DFQATT, SNEGSKA (reference sequence). The CDR3 sequence is 13 residues long. CDR3 DNA sequence: TGCAGTGCTGGACAGGGGCTGTCCTACGAGCAGTACTTC. Amino acids: CSAGQGLSYEQYF.

This clonotype was detected ten times or more. This chain joins TRBV19 and TRBJ1-1; D is unresolved. The CDR3 is 10 amino acids. The germline CDR1 and CDR2 sequences are LNHDA and SQIVND (reference sequence). V gave up 6 bases and J gave up 8 bases, with 7 bases separating them. The CDR3 sequence: CASSTTEAFF. The DNA for the CDR3 is TGTGCCAGTAGCACGACCGAAGCTTTCTTT.

This clonotype was observed at least ten times. The chain is built from TRBV6-1 and TRBJ1-3; D unresolved. V was trimmed by 1 base and J by 0 bases, leaving 4 bases between them. From germline, CDR1 is MNHNS and CDR2 SASEGT. The CDR3 spans 14 residues. CDR3: CASSEGSSGNTIYF. The CDR3 nucleotides are TGTGCCAGCAGTGAAGGGAGCTCTGGAAACACCATATATTTT.

V is TRBV2 and J is TRBJ2-3; TRBD2 matches at 10 bases. Germline CDR1 reads SNHLY; CDR2 reads FYNNEI. CDR3 size: 15 residues. With V trimmed by 8 bases and J by 2 bases, 7 bases remained unmatched. The CDR3 is CASGQLAGTTDTQYF. Written as DNA, the CDR3 is TGTGCCAGCGGACAACTAGCGGGGACCACAGATACGCAGTATTTT.

The chain joins TRBV6-1 to TRBJ2-1; 10 positions match TRBD1. Trimming removed 6 bases from V and 3 bases from J; junction bases left unmatched: 8. Germline assignment: CDR1 MNHNS and CDR2 SASEGT. The CDR3 spans 16 residues. CDR3 amino acids: CASRAGQGSGYNEQFF. CDR3 bases: TGTGCCAGCAGGGCGGGACAGGGGTCGGGCTACAATGAGCAGTTCTTC.

This clonotype was found many times. The V gene is TRBV19, the J gene TRBJ2-7, with TRBD2 identical over 9 bases. The CDR3 has 15 residues. Germline CDR1 reads LNHDA; CDR2 reads SQIVND (reference sequence). V shed 3 bases and J 3 bases; nucleotides not matched to a gene: 6. The CDR3 sequence is CASSIAGGPVYEQYF. The CDR3 nucleotides read TGTGCCAGTAGTATTGCGGGAGGGCCCGTCTACGAGCAGTACTTC.

This clonotype appeared a few times. The rearrangement joins TRBV9 to TRBJ2-3; TRBD2 might be the D (5 bases). CDR3 length: 14 amino acids. The germline V gene has CDR1 SGDLS and CDR2 YYNGEE. V lost 4 bases, J lost 2 bases, and 11 bases lay in between. The CDR3 reads CASSPGDFTDTQYF. The CDR3 bases are TGTGCCAGCAGCCCCGGGGATTTCACAGATACGCAGTATTTT.